One sample yielded the 11 T cell receptor beta chains listed below, sequenced in a study of T cell repertoires in cytomegalovirus infection. TCRdb itself ran the reads through MiXCR, one entry per CDR3 protein. Here the sample spans some 350,000 distinct CDR3 sequences, 25% to 35% being singletons. These receptors have no known antigen. The material sequenced was cultured PBMCs, taken from culture after CMV antigen stimulation. The receptors stem from a human donor in good health (CMV status not recorded). Some clones in this sample may be carry-over from other donors' samples.

Written as DNA, the CDR3 is TGTGCCAGCAGTTTCGCTCCAGGGAAAACGTACGAGCAGTACTTC. Protein sequence: CASSFAPGKTYEQYF. The chain employs TRBV28 and TRBJ2-7, with a weak D call TRBD1 (5 bases). V was clipped by 3 bases and J by 4 bases, with 16 bases between them. CDR1 is MDHEN, CDR2 SYDVKM, per germline. The CDR3 covers 15 residues.

This clonotype was counted only a few times. The V call is TRBV9, the J call TRBJ2-6, with TRBD1 identical over 7 bases. The CDR3 loop spans 17 amino acids. The germline gives CDR1 SGDLS, CDR2 YYNGEE. Germline trimming cut 4 bases from V and 0 bases from J; bases unmatched to any gene: 7. Here the CDR3 DNA reads TGTGCCAGCAGCCCTCGGGACAGCATCTCTGGGGCCAACGTCCTGACTTTC. Its translation: CASSPRDSISGANVLTF.

This clonotype was recorded a few times. J is TRBJ1-6 and V is TRBV7-2; TRBD1 might be the D (5 bases). CDR1 and CDR2 from the germline V gene are SGHTA and FQGNSA. This CDR3 has 13 residues. Deletions cut 5 bases from V and 7 bases from J, with 9 bases between. CDR3 residues: CASSLPGNSPLHF. The CDR3 DNA reads TGTGCCAGCAGCCTCCCAGGGAATTCACCCCTCCACTTT.

The chain employs TRBV19 and TRBJ2-1; 7 positions agree with TRBD1. Unmatched junction bases numbered 4, after V lost 4 bases and J lost 7 bases. CDR3 length: 13 amino acids. Germline V lookup: CDR1 LNHDA, CDR2 SQIVND (reference sequence). The CDR3 sequence is CASSKGQPNEQFF. The CDR3 bases are TGTGCCAGTAGTAAGGGACAGCCAAATGAGCAGTTCTTC.

The rearrangement joins TRBV29-1 to TRBJ2-7, with 7 bases fitting TRBD2. J was trimmed by 6 bases and V by 4 bases; bases with no gene match: 15. The CDR3 contains 15 residues. CDR1 and CDR2 (germline): SQVTM, ANQGSEA. The CDR3 bases are TGCAGCGTTGGAGCGGTGTGGGGCGGGGGAGGCGAGCAGTACTTC. Translating it yields CSVGAVWGGGGEQYF.

This clonotype has only a few counts. The genes are TRBV19 and TRBJ2-5; 8 nucleotides align to TRBD2. V lost 5 bases and J lost 2; bases outside the gene matches: 7. The CDR3 covers 15 residues. Germline CDR1 LNHDA, CDR2 SQIVND (reference sequence). For the CDR3, the DNA is TGTGCCAGTAGTGTCGGACTAGCAGAGCAAGAGACCCAGTACTTC. It codes for CASSVGLAEQETQYF.

The CDR3 loop is CSARDLAGGGYTF. The CDR3 DNA is TGCAGTGCTAGAGATCTGGCAGGGGGAGGCTACACCTTC. V is TRBV20-1 and J is TRBJ1-2; TRBD1 agrees at 7 bases. Germline CDR1 and CDR2: DFQATT and SNEGSKA (reference sequence). The CDR3 loop spans 13 amino acids. Trimming at V came to 0 bases and at J to 8 bases, leaving 6 bases not matched to a gene.

With respect to this clonotype: Sequence at one end of the junction differs from germline and may be a read error. This chain's CDR3 is CTRRGGEETQYF. CDR3 DNA sequence: TGTACCAGACGGGGGGGAGAAGAGACCCAGTACTTC. The V gene is TRBV12-3 or TRBV12-4, the J gene TRBJ2-5; 8 bases line up with TRBD2. This CDR3 is 12 amino acids long.

The chain recombines TRBV5-1 with TRBJ2-1; TRBD2 might be the D (5 bases). Trimming stripped 0 bases from V and 0 bases from J, with 13 bases between. The CDR3 consists of 17 residues. Germline loops: CDR1 SGHRS, CDR2 YFSETQ. The CDR3 is CASSLEGGPSSYNEQFF. The CDR3 DNA is TGCGCCAGCAGCTTGGAAGGCGGGCCCAGCTCCTACAATGAGCAGTTCTTC.

This clonotype was observed many times. The chain joins TRBV7-2 to TRBJ1-5, with D hard to call. V was pared by 4 bases and J by 10 bases, with 11 bases between. The CDR3 contains 12 residues. The germline V gene encodes CDR1 SGHTA and CDR2 FQGNSA. CDR3 bases: TGTGCCAGCAGCTCATTTAGCCTTCCCCAGCATTTT. Residues: CASSSFSLPQHF.

The sample holds a few counts of this clonotype. The chain has TRBV19 and TRBJ2-5; weak D call: TRBD1 (6 bases). V was shortened by 7 bases and J by 5 bases, with 17 bases between the two germline ends. The CDR3 loop spans 14 amino acids. Germline V gene data show CDR1 as LNHDA and CDR2 as SQIVND (reference sequence). Here the CDR3 DNA reads TGTGCCAGTATGAAGGCTTCAGGGGAGGAGACCCAGTACTTC. Translating it yields CASMKASGEETQYF.